The 30 T cell receptor beta chains reported below all come from one sample, sequenced in a study of blood T cell repertoires in COVID-19. Sequencing was performed with immunoSEQ multiplex PCR; in TCRdb, only in-frame clones are kept and a portion is missing. Counted here are roughly 500,000 clones, nearly 90% occurring once; the ten biggest clones make up approximately 0.9%. The source material was peripheral blood. The receptors shown here come from a man aged 18 to 29 with COVID-19, enrolled during active disease.

J is TRBJ1-1 and V is TRBV13; D is perhaps TRBD1 (6 bases). The CDR3 has 16 residues. V lost 5 bases and J 5 bases, leaving 21 bases between the germline ends. Germline V gives CDR1 PRHDT, CDR2 FYEKMQ (reference sequence). The CDR3 loop reads CASSIRGGGVGTEAFF. The CDR3 DNA reads TGTGCCAGCAGCATCCGGGGAGGGGGAGTAGGTACTGAAGCTTTCTTT.

The V call is TRBV13, the J call TRBJ1-2, with 9 bases aligning to TRBD1. This CDR3 is built from 17 residues. Germline-derived CDR1 and CDR2 are PRHDT and FYEKMQ (reference sequence). Losses at the gene ends were 2 bases for V and 1 base for J; bases not matched to a gene: 8. Here the CDR3 reads CASSLRTGVPLNYGYTF. For the CDR3, the DNA is TGTGCCAGCAGCTTAAGGACAGGGGTCCCCCTTAACTATGGCTACACCTTC.

The chain links TRBV7-2 to TRBJ2-1, with D tentatively TRBD2 (5 bases). Looked up from germline, CDR1 is SGHTA and CDR2 is FQGNSA. This CDR3 is built from 15 residues. The ends were cut back, 1 base at V and 0 bases at J, with 7 bases in the middle. CDR3: CASSLDGSSYNEQFF. The CDR3 nucleotides read TGTGCCAGCAGCTTAGATGGGAGCTCCTACAATGAGCAGTTCTTC.

The gene calls are TRBV15 and TRBJ2-7; D not certain. The germline CDR1 and CDR2 sequences are LNHNV and YYDKDF (reference sequence). CDR3 length: 16 amino acids. V was cut by 0 bases and J by 2 bases, with 14 bases left in between. The DNA for the CDR3 is TGTGCCACCAGCAGAGATCTAACAGCCGTAACCTACGAGCAGTACTTC. This encodes CATSRDLTAVTYEQYF.

This clone was observed a few times. V gene TRBV6-5 combines with J gene TRBJ1-2; D ambiguous. Germline lookup yields CDR1 MNHEY and CDR2 SVGAGI. The CDR3 length is 15 residues. Trimming removed 4 bases from V and 9 bases from J, with 21 bases in between. CDR3 region: CASSLGGGDYGRYTF. CDR3 in DNA: TGTGCCAGCAGTTTAGGTGGCGGAGACTATGGACGCTACACCTTC.

V is TRBV3-1 (or the pseudogene TRBV3-2) and J is TRBJ2-3, with 10 positions matching TRBD1. The CDR3 runs 18 residues. Germline-derived CDR1 and CDR2 are LGHDT and YNNKEL (reference sequence). Trimming at V came to 3 bases and at J to 7 bases, leaving 16 bases not matched to a gene. The DNA for the CDR3 is TGTGCCAGCAGCCATCGATTGGGAGGGACAGGGGACTCGTATACGCAGTATTTT. Amino acids: CASSHRLGGTGDSYTQYF.

V is TRBV27 and J is TRBJ2-7, with D possibly matching TRBD2 (7 bases). CDR3 length: 16 amino acids. From germline, CDR1 is MNHEY and CDR2 SMNVEV (reference sequence). V was pared by 0 bases and J by 2 bases, with 14 bases between. CDR3 region: CASSLSQGRGPYEQYF. Here the CDR3 DNA reads TGTGCCAGCAGTTTATCTCAGGGGAGGGGTCCCTACGAGCAGTACTTC.

V gene TRBV6-4 combines with J gene TRBJ2-7, with 9 bases lining up with TRBD2. After removal of 4 bases from V and 6 bases from J, the junction contained 13 bases not matched to a gene. This CDR3 has 16 amino acids. CDR1 is MRHNA, CDR2 SNTAGT, per germline. The CDR3 nucleotides are TGTGCCAGCAGTGCGTCCTTAGCGGGAGTTTGTCGCGAGCAGTACTTC. It specifies CASSASLAGVCREQYF.

In the case of this clone: At one end, the junction sequence differs from germline, possibly due to a read error. The chain recombines TRBV5-1 with TRBJ2-7, with TRBD2 matching 8 bases. The CDR3 length is 14 residues. Germline V gives CDR1 SGHRS, CDR2 YFSETQ. Here the CDR3 reads CASSPGTSSSEQYF. The CDR3 bases are TGCGCCAGCAGCCCTGGGACTAGTTCCTCCGAGCAGTACTTC. The whole variable domain, remainder taken from reference TRBV5-1 and TRBJ2-7, is KAGVTQTPRYLIKTRGQQVTLSCSPISGHRSVSWYQQTPGQGLQFLFEYFSETQRNKGNFPGRFSGRQFSNSRSEMNVSTLELGDSALYLCASSPGTSSSEQYFGPGTRLTVT.

Here the CDR3 reads CASSSTETYGYTF. CDR3 DNA sequence: TGTGCCAGCAGTTCGACAGAGACCTATGGCTACACCTTC. This chain connects TRBV12-3 or TRBV12-4 to TRBJ1-2; a weak D match, TRBD1 (5 bases). Trimming removed 4 bases at V and 4 bases at J, with 10 bases between. The CDR3 loop spans 13 amino acids.

The chain combines TRBV9 with TRBJ2-1; 7 bases agree with TRBD2. J gave up 8 bases and V 2 bases, and 7 bases lay outside the gene matches. Per germline, CDR1 SGDLS and CDR2 YYNGEE. This CDR3 contains 14 residues. The CDR3 nucleotides are TGTGCCAGCAGCGTCGGGGGACGGGGGGATGAGCAGTTCTTC. Translation gives CASSVGGRGDEQFF.

The chain has TRBV19 and TRBJ2-3; weak D call: TRBD2 (6 bases). V was clipped by 6 bases and J by 1 base, with 11 bases between them. Germline V gene data show CDR1 as LNHDA and CDR2 as SQIVND (reference sequence). CDR3 length: 14 residues. In nucleotides, the CDR3 is TGTGCCAGTAGGGAGGGAATGGGCACAGATACGCAGTATTTT. Its translation is CASREGMGTDTQYF.

J is TRBJ2-1 and V is TRBV20-1, with D possibly TRBD2 on 7 matching bases. The CDR3 is 16 amino acids. Trimming took 3 bases from V and 7 from J, leaving 22 bases between them. Germline values: CDR1 DFQATT, CDR2 SNEGSKA (reference sequence). The CDR3 nucleotides are TGCAGTGCTAGTGGGGGGGGCGCTAGCGGACCTAATGAGCAGTTCTTC. This sequence encodes CSASGGGASGPNEQFF.

V and J are TRBV5-5 and TRBJ2-5, with 11 bases that match TRBD2. This CDR3 has 17 residues. V was pared by 0 bases and J by 4 bases, with 8 bases of the junction left unmatched. Germline loops: CDR1 SGHKS, CDR2 YYEKEE (reference sequence). The CDR3 here is CASSLAGSGRGAETQYF. The DNA of the CDR3 is TGTGCCAGCAGCTTGGCCGGTAGCGGGAGGGGTGCAGAGACCCAGTACTTC.

This clone was observed a single time. The V call is TRBV11-2, the J call TRBJ2-5; weak D call: TRBD1 (5 bases). The germline CDR1 and CDR2 sequences are SGHAT and FQNNGV. The germline V and J ends were trimmed by 8 bases and 3 bases, with 13 bases remaining between them. The CDR3 has 13 residues. CDR3 sequence (DNA): TGTGCCAGCCGAGTGGCAGGGAAAGAGACCCAGTACTTC. Residues: CASRVAGKETQYF.

The chain links TRBV14 to TRBJ2-3; TRBD2 matches 12 bases. CDR1 is SGHDN, CDR2 FVKESK, per germline. CDR3 length: 16 residues. The J segment lost 3 bases and the V segment lost 4 bases, leaving 5 bases of the junction unmatched. The CDR3, as DNA: TGTGCCAGCAGCCCTCTAGCGGGAGGGCTTACAGATACGCAGTATTTT. Translation: CASSPLAGGLTDTQYF.

The rearrangement uses TRBV5-6 and TRBJ2-7; D perhaps matches TRBD1 (5 bases). The CDR3 is 11 amino acids. Between the trimmed V and J ends, which lost 3 bases and 5 bases, there was a span of 6 bases. The germline CDR1 and CDR2 sequences are SGHDT and YYEEEE. CDR3 residues: CASSWGHEQYF. The CDR3, as DNA: TGTGCCAGCAGCTGGGGCCACGAGCAGTACTTC.

This sequence joins TRBV3-1 (or the pseudogene TRBV3-2) and TRBJ2-6; 12 nucleotides agree with TRBD2. CDR3 size: 18 residues. The J segment lost 0 bases and the V segment lost 3 bases, leaving 3 bases of the junction unmatched. Germline V lookup: CDR1 LGHDT, CDR2 YNNKEL (reference sequence). In DNA, the CDR3 is TGTGCCAGCAGCCATCTAGCGGGAGGGTCCTCTGGGGCCAACGTCCTGACTTTC. Translating it yields CASSHLAGGSSGANVLTF.

V and J are TRBV6-2 or TRBV6-3 and TRBJ2-2; weak D call: TRBD2 (5 bases). This CDR3 has 15 amino acids. V was trimmed by 1 base and J by 2 bases, leaving 8 bases between them. In germline, CDR1 is MNHEY, CDR2 SVGEGT. CDR3 region: CASSYWRVNTGELFF. CDR3 DNA: TGTGCCAGCAGTTACTGGCGGGTAAACACCGGGGAGCTGTTTTTT.

V usage is TRBV29-1 and J usage is TRBJ1-3; D gene ambiguous. The CDR3 spans 13 residues. The germline V gene has CDR1 SQVTM and CDR2 ANQGSEA. The germline V and J ends were trimmed by 5 bases and 2 bases, with 10 bases remaining between them. CDR3 protein: CSVQLGAGNTIYF. DNA for the CDR3: TGCAGCGTTCAGCTCGGGGCTGGAAACACCATATATTTT.

The chain recombines TRBV4-2 with TRBJ1-1, with 10 bases that match TRBD1. The germline gives CDR1 LGHNA, CDR2 YNFKEQ. Trimming took 5 bases from V and 4 from J; bases not matched to a gene: 7. The CDR3 is 15 residues long. CDR3 residues: CASSEGDRGGTEAFF. The CDR3, as DNA: TGTGCCAGCAGCGAAGGGGACAGGGGAGGCACTGAAGCTTTCTTT.

The chain links TRBV15 to TRBJ2-5; TRBD2 matches at 9 bases. The CDR3 runs 16 residues. The V gene end was trimmed by 2 bases and the J gene end by 6 bases; junction bases not matched to a gene: 10. Per germline, CDR1 LNHNV and CDR2 YYDKDF (reference sequence). CDR3 in DNA: TGTGCCACCAGCAGAATGGCTAGCGGGAAGGAACAGACCCAGTACTTC. Amino acids: CATSRMASGKEQTQYF.

J is TRBJ2-2 and V is TRBV5-1; no firm D call. Trimming left V 1 base short and J 0 bases short, with 7 bases between. Germline V CDR1 and CDR2: SGHRS, YFSETQ. The length of the CDR3 is 15 residues. The CDR3 spells CASSLTSTNTGELFF. The CDR3 DNA sequence: TGCGCCAGCAGCTTGACTTCTACGAACACCGGGGAGCTGTTTTTT.

The chain carries TRBV14 and TRBJ1-6; 7 bases agree with TRBD1. V lost 7 bases, J lost 7 bases, and 10 bases stayed unmatched. Germline assignment: CDR1 SGHDN and CDR2 FVKESK. This CDR3 region has 15 residues. CDR3 DNA: TGTGCCAGCACGGATAGACAGGGCACGAATTCACCCCTCCACTTT. It encodes CASTDRQGTNSPLHF.

This clone has only a few counts. The chain employs TRBV27 and TRBJ2-7; possible D gene TRBD1, 7 bases. The germline V gene encodes CDR1 MNHEY and CDR2 SMNVEV (reference sequence). The V and J ends lost 1 base and 3 bases respectively, with 10 bases between them. This CDR3 contains 14 residues. CDR3 loop: CASSLYQGGYEQYF. The CDR3 DNA reads TGTGCCAGCAGTTTATATCAGGGGGGCTACGAGCAGTACTTC.

This chain uses TRBV7-9 with TRBJ2-5, with 11 bases aligning to TRBD2. The CDR3 consists of 16 residues. The V gene end was trimmed by 1 base and the J gene end by 4 bases; junction bases not matched to a gene: 5. The germline gives CDR1 SEHNR, CDR2 FQNEAQ (reference sequence). CDR3 coding DNA: TGTGCCAGCAGCTTAGGGTTAGCGGGAGGGGGAGAGACCCAGTACTTC. Protein sequence: CASSLGLAGGGETQYF.

The chain employs TRBV19 and TRBJ1-2, with 8 bases matching TRBD1. CDR3 length: 14 residues. Per the germline V gene, CDR1 is LNHDA and CDR2 is SQIVND (reference sequence). The trim removed 2 bases at V and 2 bases at J, leaving 1 base unmatched. The CDR3 reads CASSINRGNYGYTF. The CDR3 coding sequence is TGTGCCAGTAGTATAAACAGGGGGAACTATGGCTACACCTTC. Based on the CDR3 plus reference TRBV19 and TRBJ1-2, the full variable domain is DGGITQSPKYLFRKEGQNVTLSCEQNLNHDAMYWYRQDPGQGLRLIYYSQIVNDFQKGDIAEGYSVSREKKESFPLTVTSAQKNPTAFYLCASSINRGNYGYTFGSGTRLTVV.

Notes on this clone: Other DNA sequences in this sample translate to the same CDR3. The rearrangement joins TRBV6-5 to TRBJ1-1; 7 bases are shared with TRBD1. Germline CDR1 and CDR2: MNHEY and SVGAGI. J gave up 4 bases and V 0 bases, and 5 bases lay outside the gene matches. The CDR3 is made up of 15 amino acids. CDR3: CASSYSSRGRTEAFF. CDR3 coding DNA: TGTGCCAGCAGTTACTCGTCGAGGGGGCGCACTGAAGCTTTCTTT.

The CDR3 is CASSQEGVPGANVLTF. CDR3 nucleotide sequence: TGTGCCAGCAGCCAAGAAGGGGTGCCCGGGGCCAACGTCCTGACTTTC. The gene calls are TRBV3-1 (or the pseudogene TRBV3-2) and TRBJ2-6, with D possibly matching TRBD1 (5 bases). V gave up 0 bases and J gave up 4 bases, with 10 bases separating them. Germline-derived CDR1 and CDR2 are LGHDT and YNNKEL (reference sequence). The length of the CDR3 is 16 residues.

The genes are TRBV5-1 and TRBJ2-5; 9 nucleotides agree with TRBD1. The CDR3 consists of 15 residues. Germline V gene lookup returns CDR1 SGHRS and CDR2 YFSETQ. V shed 3 bases, J shed 0 bases, and the junction held 3 bases outside the gene matches. This chain's CDR3 is CASSSGQGYQETQYF. The DNA of the CDR3 is TGCGCCAGCAGCTCAGGACAGGGGTACCAAGAGACCCAGTACTTC.